The T cell receptor (beta chain) under discussion was sequenced for a study of T-cell memory formation after mild COVID-19. Overall study: The TCR clusters were mostly specific to one donor. Study results and limitations: The main location of contracting CD4+ clones was CM and EM, and that of contracting CD8+ clones was EMRA. CD4/CD8 balance held among clones contracting day 15 to 85, and later expanders leaned CD4+.

cDNA libraries for TCR alpha and TCR beta, carrying sample barcodes and UMIs, came from 5'RACE with constant-segment primers. TCRdb fed the 5' RACE reads into MiXCR, producing one record per CDR3 protein. Here the sample spans 580,000 or so distinct CDR3 sequences, around 16% being singletons. This clonotype occurred a few times. Its antigen is still unknown. There are 13 residues in the CDR3. The germline CDR1 and CDR2 sequences are MGHDK and SYGVNS. Trimming cost V 8 bases and J 1 base, with 11 bases left between them. This sequence originates from an adult woman who had mild COVID-19 (a few samples of this study predate the infection). Cell type and time point are not known. Source material: PBMCs or a T cell subset sorted from them (not recorded which). The chain links TRBV25-1 to TRBJ1-2; D perhaps matches TRBD1 (5 bases). CDR3 region: CASESGGNYGYTF. The CDR3 DNA reads TGTGCCAGCGAAAGCGGGGGTAACTATGGCTACACCTTC.